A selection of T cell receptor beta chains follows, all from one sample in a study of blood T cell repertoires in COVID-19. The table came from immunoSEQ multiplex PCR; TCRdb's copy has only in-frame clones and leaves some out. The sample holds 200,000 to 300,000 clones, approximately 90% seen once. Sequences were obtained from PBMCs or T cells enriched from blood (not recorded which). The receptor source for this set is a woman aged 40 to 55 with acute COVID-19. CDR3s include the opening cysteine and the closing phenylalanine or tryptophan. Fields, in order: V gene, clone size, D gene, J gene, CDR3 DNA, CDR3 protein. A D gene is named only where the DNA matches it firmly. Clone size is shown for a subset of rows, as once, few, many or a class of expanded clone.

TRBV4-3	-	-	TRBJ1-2	TGCGCCAGCAGCCAAGATAACAGGGTTCACTATGGCTACACCTTC	CASSQDNRVHYGYTF
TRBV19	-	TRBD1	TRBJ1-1	TGTGCCAGTAGTGCCCAGACAGGGGTTGAGACTGAAGCTTTCTTT	CASSAQTGVETEAFF
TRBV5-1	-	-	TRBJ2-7	TGCGCCAGCAGCTACAGACAGGGGAGGGACGAGCAGTACTTC	CASSYRQGRDEQYF
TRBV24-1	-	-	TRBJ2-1	TGTGCCACCAGTGATTCGGGGGGCGCGGACAATGAGCAGTTCTTC	CATSDSGGADNEQFF
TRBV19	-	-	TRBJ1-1	TGTGCCAGTAGCCAGACAGGGAACACTGAAGCTTTCTTT	CASSQTGNTEAFF
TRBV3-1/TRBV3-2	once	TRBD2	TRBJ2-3	TGTGCCAGCAGCAGACGGACTAGCGGGGCCGAAGATACGCAGTATTTT	CASSRRTSGAEDTQYF
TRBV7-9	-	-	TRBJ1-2	TGTGCCAGCAGCTTACAACGAGGGTCAGTTAACTATGGCTACACCTTC	CASSLQRGSVNYGYTF
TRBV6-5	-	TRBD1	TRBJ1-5	TGTGCCAGCGGGACAGGCCTTTTGGGCAATCAGCCCCAGCATTTT	CASGTGLLGNQPQHF
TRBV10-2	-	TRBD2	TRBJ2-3	TGCGCCAGCAGGGGGAGGACTAGCGGAAAAACAGATACGCAGTATTTT	CASRGRTSGKTDTQYF
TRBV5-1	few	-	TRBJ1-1	TGCGCCAGCAGCTTGGCCGGAGGGACCACTGAAGCTTTCTTT	CASSLAGGTTEAFF
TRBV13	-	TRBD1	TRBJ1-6	TGTGCCAGCAGCCTGTTCGGGACAGGAAAGTTTAATTCACCCCTCCACTTT	CASSLFGTGKFNSPLHF
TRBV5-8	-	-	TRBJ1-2	TGTGCCAGCAGCCTTGACAGGTTCTATGGCTACACCTTC	CASSLDRFYGYTF
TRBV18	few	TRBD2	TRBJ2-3	TGTGCCAGCTCCGTTAGCGGGGGAAACAGAGATACGCAGTATTTT	CASSVSGGNRDTQYF
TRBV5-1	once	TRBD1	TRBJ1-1	TGCGCCAGCAGCTTTACAGGGGGCTTGGTAAACACTGAAGCTTTCTTT	CASSFTGGLVNTEAFF
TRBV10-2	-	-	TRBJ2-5	TGCGCCAGCGGGGCTCACAATAGCCAAGAGACCCAGTACTTC	CASGAHNSQETQYF
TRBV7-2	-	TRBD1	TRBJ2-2	TGTGCCAGCAGCTTAAACAGGGGCGTGAACACCGGGGAGCTGTTTTTT	CASSLNRGVNTGELFF
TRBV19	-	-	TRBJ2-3	TGTGCCAGTACTAAACAGGACTACACAGATACGCAGTATTTT	CASTKQDYTDTQYF
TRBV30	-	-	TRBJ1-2	TGTGCCTTTCCGAGGGAGGACTATGGCTACACCTTC	CAFPREDYGYTF
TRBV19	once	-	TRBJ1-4	TGTGCCAGTAGCCACGGGATTAAAAATGAAAAACTGTTTTTT	CASSHGIKNEKLFF
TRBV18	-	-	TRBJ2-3	TGTGCCAGCTCACCGGCGGCCACGGATCAGCAGTATTTT	CASSPAATDQQYF
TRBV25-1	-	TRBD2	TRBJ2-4	TGTGCCAGCAGTGCCAGCGGGGCGGGCATTCAGTACTTC	CASSASGAGIQYF
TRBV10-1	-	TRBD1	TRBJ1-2	TGCGCCAGCAGTGAACACAGACAGGGAGAAGGAGGGGGCTACACCTTC	CASSEHRQGEGGGYTF
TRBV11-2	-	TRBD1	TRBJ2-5	TGTGCCAGCAGCTTCGGGACAGGCGGGACCCAGTACTTC	CASSFGTGGTQYF
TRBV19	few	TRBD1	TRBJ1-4	TGTGCCAGTGCGAGGGCAGGGGGCGCGACTAATGAAAAACTGTTTTTT	CASARAGGATNEKLFF
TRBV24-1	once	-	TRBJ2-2	TGTGCCACCAGTGATTTGGGGACAAGGGGGCTGTTTTTT	CATSDLGTRGLFF
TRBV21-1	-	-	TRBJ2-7	TGTGCCAGCAGCAAAGGGACAGCCAAACCCTACGAGCAGTACTTC	CASSKGTAKPYEQYF